Shown below are 22 T cell receptor beta chains from a single sample sequenced in a study of OX40 agonist ivuxolimab in advanced cancers. Here immunoSEQ multiplex PCR was the method, and the copy in TCRdb shows in-frame clones only, minus some. The sample contains approximately 80,000 clones, roughly 88% of which appear only once. The input for sequencing was CD4+ or CD8+ T cells sorted from blood, taken in a trial of the OX40 agonist ivuxolimab. These receptor sequences come from an adult with an advanced solid tumor such as melanoma, head and neck, liver or kidney cancer.

The chain couples TRBV7-9 to TRBJ2-5, with D unclear. This CDR3 is built from 15 residues. The V end was cut by 5 bases, the J end by 0 bases, with 13 bases between. CDR1 and CDR2 (germline): SEHNR, FQNEAQ (reference sequence). CDR3 DNA: TGTGCCAGCAGCCCGCCCCTTAGAGACCAAGAGACCCAGTACTTC. Encoded protein: CASSPPLRDQETQYF.

This clone was seen a handful of times. The gene calls are TRBV2 and TRBJ1-6; perhaps TRBD1 as D (6 bases). The length of the CDR3 is 16 residues. V was cut by 6 bases and J by 0 bases, with 12 bases left in between. Germline V gene sequence: CDR1 SNHLY, CDR2 FYNNEI. As DNA, the CDR3 is TGTGCCAGCAGGCACAGGGAAGGCTCCTATAATTCACCCCTCCACTTT. Translated, it gives CASRHREGSYNSPLHF.

The chain links TRBV10-3 to TRBJ2-7, with a tentative D call TRBD2 (7 bases). From germline, CDR1 is ENHRY and CDR2 SYGVKD. The CDR3 is made up of 13 amino acids. Trimming took off 6 bases at V and 7 bases at J, with 16 bases between the two ends. The CDR3 region has the DNA TGTGCCATCAGAGACTTGGGAGGGGGTGAGCAGTACTTC. It is translated as CAIRDLGGGEQYF.

V gene TRBV27 combines with J gene TRBJ1-1; D possibly corresponds to TRBD1 (5 bases). The CDR3 runs to 17 residues. V was pared by 5 bases and J by 1 base, with 20 bases between. Germline V gives CDR1 MNHEY, CDR2 SMNVEV (reference sequence). The CDR3 DNA sequence: TGTGCCAGCAGTGGGAACCGGGGCGCCAAGGGGAACACTGAAGCTTTCTTT. It yields the protein CASSGNRGAKGNTEAFF.

This rearrangement joins TRBV28 to TRBJ2-2; 8 bases fit TRBD2. V lost 6 bases, J lost 3 bases, and 9 bases stayed unmatched. The germline V gene encodes CDR1 MDHEN and CDR2 SYDVKM. This CDR3 is 16 amino acids long. The chain's CDR3 is CASRSGGVEDTGELFF. In DNA form, the CDR3 reads TGTGCCAGCAGGTCGGGGGGGGTGGAGGACACCGGGGAGCTGTTTTTT.

This clone was observed a single time. This chain links TRBV28 with TRBJ2-7; 7 bases align to TRBD1. Trimming at V came to 8 bases and at J to 2 bases, leaving 6 bases not matched to a gene. This CDR3 is 13 amino acids long. Per germline, CDR1 MDHEN and CDR2 SYDVKM. Here the CDR3 reads CASSRQGPYEQYF. CDR3 in DNA: TGTGCCAGCTCACGACAGGGACCCTACGAGCAGTACTTC. The full variable domain, with the rest looked up from reference TRBV28 and TRBJ2-7, is DVKVTQSSRYLVKRTGEKVFLECVQDMDHENMFWYRQDPGLGLRLIYFSYDVKMKEKGDIPEGYSVSREKKERFSLILESASTNQTSMYLCASSRQGPYEQYFGPGTRLTVT.

This rearrangement joins TRBV5-1 to TRBJ2-7, with TRBD2 matching 13 bases. The CDR3 loop spans 18 amino acids. Per the germline V gene, CDR1 is SGHRS and CDR2 is YFSETQ. V dropped 1 base and J dropped 5; count of bases not matched to a gene: 12. This chain's CDR3 is CASSLLGVGLAGDNEQYF. CDR3 coding DNA: TGCGCCAGCAGCTTGTTAGGGGTAGGACTAGCGGGAGACAACGAGCAGTACTTC.

The gene calls are TRBV19 and TRBJ1-4; no clear D gene. The V gene lost 3 bases and the J gene lost 7 bases, with 9 bases spanning the gap. This CDR3 comprises 13 residues. The germline V gene has CDR1 LNHDA and CDR2 SQIVND (reference sequence). The CDR3 loop is CASSMGQTEKLFF. CDR3 bases: TGTGCCAGTAGTATGGGCCAGACTGAAAAACTGTTTTTT. Filled out from reference TRBV19 and TRBJ1-4, the complete variable domain reads DGGITQSPKYLFRKEGQNVTLSCEQNLNHDAMYWYRQDPGQGLRLIYYSQIVNDFQKGDIAEGYSVSREKKESFPLTVTSAQKNPTAFYLCASSMGQTEKLFFGSGTQLSVL.

V gene TRBV5-1 combines with J gene TRBJ2-1; D not certain. Per germline, CDR1 SGHRS and CDR2 YFSETQ. Deletions cut 4 bases from V and 3 bases from J, with 20 bases between. The CDR3 is made up of 17 amino acids. CDR3: CASSPTGRGLDYNEQFF. Written as DNA, the CDR3 is TGCGCCAGCAGCCCTACGGGTCGAGGCCTCGACTACAATGAGCAGTTCTTC.

This rearrangement joins TRBV9 to TRBJ2-3; D gene uncertain. This CDR3 has 14 residues. Germline CDR1 SGDLS, CDR2 YYNGEE. The V end lost 0 bases, the J end lost 0 bases, and 5 bases lay between the germline ends. CDR3 sequence: CASSVGPSTDTQYF. The DNA of the CDR3 is TGTGCCAGCAGCGTAGGACCTAGCACAGATACGCAGTATTTT.

This clone was picked up a small number of times. The chain uses TRBV28 and TRBJ1-2; TRBD1 is a possible D gene (5 bases). The V gene lost 3 bases and the J gene lost 6 bases, with 17 bases spanning the gap. The length of the CDR3 is 15 residues. Germline V CDR1 and CDR2: MDHEN, SYDVKM. The CDR3 sequence: CASSFFVQGWDGYTF. The CDR3 DNA is TGTGCCAGCAGTTTTTTCGTCCAGGGATGGGATGGCTACACCTTC.

This clone came up once. The sample holds other DNA sequences that translate to the same CDR3. The gene calls are TRBV2 and TRBJ2-7; weak D call: TRBD1 (6 bases). The CDR3 is made up of 15 amino acids. Trimming removed 5 bases from V and 8 bases from J, with 22 bases in between. From germline, CDR1 is SNHLY and CDR2 FYNNEI. As DNA, the CDR3 is TGTGCCAGCAGTCGATCCGGGCAGGGGAAGGAACAGCAGTACTTC. This sequence encodes CASSRSGQGKEQQYF.

The rearrangement uses TRBV11-2 and TRBJ2-1; the D gene is possibly TRBD1 (5 bases). The V gene's germline CDR1 is SGHAT and CDR2 FQNNGV. V was trimmed by 8 bases and J by 8 bases, leaving 13 bases between them. The CDR3 consists of 12 residues. CDR3 DNA sequence: TGTGCCAGCCATCAGGGTTACGATGAGCAGTTCTTC. Encoded protein: CASHQGYDEQFF.

This rearrangement joins TRBV19 to TRBJ2-2, with D hard to call. The ends were cut back, 1 base at V and 0 bases at J, with 6 bases in the middle. CDR1 and CDR2 (germline): LNHDA, SQIVND (reference sequence). The CDR3 contains 15 residues. This CDR3 is CASSIGQSNTGELFF. In DNA, the CDR3 is TGTGCCAGTAGTATAGGGCAGTCGAACACCGGGGAGCTGTTTTTT.

The rearrangement uses TRBV19 and TRBJ1-1; maybe TRBD1 (6 bases). V was trimmed by 5 bases and J by 8 bases, leaving 21 bases between them. Germline V gives CDR1 LNHDA, CDR2 SQIVND (reference sequence). The CDR3 has 15 residues. The CDR3: CASSWGPGSQWEAFF. The DNA of the CDR3 is TGTGCCAGTAGTTGGGGGCCAGGGAGTCAATGGGAAGCTTTCTTT.

The chain links TRBV27 to TRBJ2-3, with TRBD2 matching 8 bases. Losses at the gene ends were 8 bases for V and 2 bases for J; bases not matched to a gene: 18. Germline assignment: CDR1 MNHEY and CDR2 SMNVEV (reference sequence). The CDR3 covers 18 residues. CDR3 sequence reads: CASREKWGTSGTTDTQYF. The CDR3 DNA reads as TGTGCCAGCCGAGAGAAATGGGGAACTAGCGGAACCACAGATACGCAGTATTTT.

The chain is built from TRBV7-9 and TRBJ1-2, with unresolved D. Germline-derived CDR1 and CDR2 are SEHNR and FQNEAQ (reference sequence). V lost 4 bases and J 7 bases, leaving 13 bases between the germline ends. The CDR3 runs 13 residues. The CDR3 nucleotides read TGTGCCAGCAGCTCATACTACGACGTTGGCTACACCTTC. It yields the protein CASSSYYDVGYTF.

This clone was seen only a few times. The chain combines TRBV19 with TRBJ1-2; D is unresolved. This CDR3 has 12 amino acids. Germline CDR1 reads LNHDA; CDR2 reads SQIVND (reference sequence). Trimming stripped 1 base from V and 5 bases from J, with 5 bases between. CDR3 bases: TGTGCCAGTAGTATAGCTGGGTATGGCTACACCTTC. Translated: CASSIAGYGYTF. The whole variable domain, remainder taken from reference TRBV19 and TRBJ1-2, is DGGITQSPKYLFRKEGQNVTLSCEQNLNHDAMYWYRQDPGQGLRLIYYSQIVNDFQKGDIAEGYSVSREKKESFPLTVTSAQKNPTAFYLCASSIAGYGYTFGSGTRLTVV.

This sequence joins TRBV11-3 and TRBJ2-7; D is possibly TRBD2 (6 bases). V lost 0 bases, J lost 3 bases, and 12 bases lay in between. Per germline, CDR1 SGHNT and CDR2 YENEEA. The CDR3 length is 15 residues. CDR3 residues: CASSLEGGYSYEQYF. CDR3 bases: TGTGCCAGCAGCTTAGAGGGGGGTTACAGCTACGAGCAGTACTTC.

The chain links TRBV19 to TRBJ2-2; no clear D. The CDR3 sequence is 10 residues long. Germline-derived CDR1 and CDR2 are LNHDA and SQIVND (reference sequence). V was cut by 10 bases and J by 7 bases, with 7 bases left in between. CDR3 in amino acids: CATRLGELFF. The CDR3 nucleotides are TGTGCCACCCGTCTCGGGGAGCTGTTTTTT.

V and J are TRBV28 and TRBJ1-5; 8 bases are a match to TRBD1. The trim removed 3 bases at V and 3 bases at J, leaving 4 bases unmatched. CDR1 MDHEN and CDR2 SYDVKM come from the germline V gene. The CDR3 extends over 15 amino acids. The CDR3 protein is CASSLTGALNQPQHF. The CDR3 nucleotides are TGTGCCAGCAGTTTGACAGGGGCCCTCAATCAGCCCCAGCATTTT.

The V call is TRBV5-5, the J call TRBJ2-1; D perhaps matches TRBD2 (5 bases). This CDR3 has 15 amino acids. Trimming shortened V by 6 bases and J by 2 bases, and 15 bases separated the two germline ends. CDR1 and CDR2 from the germline V gene are SGHKS and YYEKEE (reference sequence). As DNA, the CDR3 is TGTGCCAGCACCGTCACGGGAATCACCTACAATGAGCAGTTCTTC. Amino acid sequence: CASTVTGITYNEQFF.